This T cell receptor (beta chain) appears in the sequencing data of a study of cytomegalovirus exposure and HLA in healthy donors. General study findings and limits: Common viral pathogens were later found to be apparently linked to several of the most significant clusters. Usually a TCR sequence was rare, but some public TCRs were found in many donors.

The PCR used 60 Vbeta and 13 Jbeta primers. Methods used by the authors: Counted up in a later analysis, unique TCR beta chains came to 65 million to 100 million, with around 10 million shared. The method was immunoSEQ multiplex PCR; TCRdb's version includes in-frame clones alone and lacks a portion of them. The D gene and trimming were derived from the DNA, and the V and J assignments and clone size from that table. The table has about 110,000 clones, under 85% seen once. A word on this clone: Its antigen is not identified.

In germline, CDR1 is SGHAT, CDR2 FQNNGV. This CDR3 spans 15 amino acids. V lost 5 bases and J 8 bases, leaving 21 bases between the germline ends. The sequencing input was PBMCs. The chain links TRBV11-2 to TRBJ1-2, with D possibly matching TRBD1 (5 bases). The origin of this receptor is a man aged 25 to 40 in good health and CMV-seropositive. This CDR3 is CASSNTKSQGRGYTF. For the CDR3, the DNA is TGTGCCAGCAGCAATACTAAAAGCCAGGGTCGCGGCTACACCTTC.